A single sample is the source of the 17 T cell receptor beta chains below, sequenced in a study of blood T cell repertoires in COVID-19 (dated by TCRdb to the early 2020s). The method behind the library was the immunoSEQ multiplex PCR assay. TCRdb re-hosts the immuneACCESS table, in-frame sequences only. Its copies lack some clones; in the studies checked, an unresolved V gene accounts for under half of them, and the cause for the rest is not known. The sample table records 450,000 or so clones; around nine tenths of these occur just once. Roughly 1.5% of the sample goes to the ten largest clones. Source material: peripheral blood. These receptors originate from a woman aged 40 to 49 with COVID-19, enrolled during active disease.

The chain recombines TRBV12-3 or TRBV12-4 with TRBJ1-2; 7 nucleotides agree with TRBD1. V shed 6 bases, J shed 3 bases, and the junction held 4 bases outside the gene matches. The CDR3 extends over 13 amino acids. For the CDR3, the DNA is TGTGCCAGCAGCACAACAGGGGACTATGGCTACACCTTC. Its protein is CASSTTGDYGYTF.

CDR3 amino acids: CAWSSDRTGRIQETQYF. The CDR3 nucleotides read TGTGCCTGGAGCTCGGACCGGACAGGTAGAATCCAAGAGACCCAGTACTTC. V gene TRBV30 combines with J gene TRBJ2-5, with 7 nucleotides matching TRBD1. The CDR3 covers 17 residues. The ends lost 3 bases at V and 1 base at J; junction bases unmatched: 14. Per the germline V gene, CDR1 is GTSNPN and CDR2 is SVGIG (reference sequence).

The V call is TRBV19, the J call TRBJ2-3; TRBD1 agrees at 7 bases. Losses at the gene ends were 5 bases for V and 5 bases for J; bases not matched to a gene: 1. CDR1 LNHDA and CDR2 SQIVND come from the germline V gene (reference sequence). There are 12 residues in the CDR3. The CDR3 DNA is TGTGCCAGTAGTGACAGGGAAGATACGCAGTATTTT. It codes for CASSDREDTQYF.

This clone was detected only once. This rearrangement joins TRBV5-6 to TRBJ2-7; possible D gene TRBD1, 5 bases. Per the germline V gene, CDR1 is SGHDT and CDR2 is YYEEEE. V gave up 0 bases and J gave up 4 bases, with 8 bases separating them. This CDR3 comprises 13 residues. CDR3 region: CASSLVSGYEQYF. The CDR3 bases are TGTGCCAGCAGCTTGGTATCAGGGTACGAGCAGTACTTC. Based on the CDR3 plus reference TRBV5-6 and TRBJ2-7, the full variable domain is DAGVTQSPTHLIKTRGQQVTLRCSPKSGHDTVSWYQQALGQGPQFIFQYYEEEERQRGNFPDRFSGHQFPNYSSELNVNALLLGDSALYLCASSLVSGYEQYFGPGTRLTVT.

The chain couples TRBV7-9 to TRBJ1-2; TRBD1 is a possible D gene (6 bases). This CDR3 spans 17 amino acids. The V gene's germline CDR1 is SEHNR and CDR2 FQNEAQ (reference sequence). With 0 bases removed from V and 3 bases from J, the gap between germline ends came to 17 bases. The CDR3 DNA reads TGTGCCAGCAGCTTAGCCCCCTTCGGGGGGCTTTACTATGGCTACACCTTC. It codes for CASSLAPFGGLYYGYTF.

The chain uses TRBV6-2 or TRBV6-3 and TRBJ2-1, with 9 positions matching TRBD1. This CDR3 comprises 12 residues. Germline-derived CDR1 and CDR2 are MNHEY and SVGEGT. After removal of 6 bases from V and 15 bases from J, the junction contained 9 bases not matched to a gene. CDR3 sequence: CASSPRDRVSFF. In DNA, the CDR3 is TGTGCCAGCAGCCCTCGGGACAGGGTTTCGTTCTTC.

Only one count was recorded for this clone. The gene calls are TRBV19 and TRBJ1-2, with 7 nucleotides matching TRBD1. From germline, CDR1 is LNHDA and CDR2 SQIVND (reference sequence). The CDR3 loop spans 14 amino acids. After removal of 5 bases from V and 4 bases from J, the junction contained 7 bases not matched to a gene. The CDR3 DNA reads as TGTGCCAGTAGTCCGACAGGGAAAAGCTATGGCTACACCTTC. Its protein is CASSPTGKSYGYTF.

The CDR3 region has the DNA TGCGCCAGCAGCCCCTCAGGGGACACTGAAGCTTTCTTT. As protein: CASSPSGDTEAFF. The rearrangement uses TRBV5-1 and TRBJ1-1; weak D call: TRBD1 (6 bases). From germline, CDR1 is SGHRS and CDR2 YFSETQ. This CDR3 spans 13 amino acids. V was cut by 4 bases and J by 3 bases, with 10 bases left in between.

The chain employs TRBV7-9 and TRBJ1-1; maybe TRBD1 (6 bases). The ends were cut back, 3 bases at V and 0 bases at J, with 11 bases in the middle. Germline CDR1 reads SEHNR; CDR2 reads FQNEAQ (reference sequence). The CDR3 contains 15 residues. This chain's CDR3 is CASSLARQVNTEAFF. The CDR3 DNA reads TGTGCCAGCAGCTTGGCGCGACAGGTGAACACTGAAGCTTTCTTT.

The chain couples TRBV28 to TRBJ1-5, with 8 bases fitting TRBD1. The CDR3 is 19 amino acids. The germline CDR1 and CDR2 sequences are MDHEN and SYDVKM. V lost 5 bases to trimming and J lost 2 bases; unmatched junction nucleotides: 17. Written as DNA, the CDR3 is TGTGCCAGCAGTCTATTGGACAGGGTGTATGAAATACGCAATCAGCCCCAGCATTTT. As protein: CASSLLDRVYEIRNQPQHF.

This clone was detected only a few times. The chain combines TRBV11-2 with TRBJ1-2; 7 bases align to TRBD1. CDR1 is SGHAT and CDR2 is FQNNGV in the germline V gene. This CDR3 region has 13 residues. With 5 bases clipped from V and 8 bases from J, the junction kept 8 bases outside the gene matches. The CDR3 region has the DNA TGTGCCAGCAGCGCCACAGGGGTGGTAGGCTACACCTTC. This sequence encodes CASSATGVVGYTF.

The J gene is TRBJ1-2, the V gene TRBV7-2; no definite D call. Trimming took 2 bases from V and 8 from J, leaving 21 bases between them. From germline, CDR1 is SGHTA and CDR2 FQGNSA. CDR3 length equals 16 residues. CDR3 protein: CASSLSSPYIGNGYTF. CDR3 coding DNA: TGTGCCAGCAGCTTAAGTAGCCCCTACATAGGAAACGGCTACACCTTC.

This rearrangement joins TRBV11-2 to TRBJ2-1, with 9 bases identical to TRBD2. Germline-derived CDR1 and CDR2 are SGHAT and FQNNGV. CDR3 length: 19 amino acids. The V segment lost 4 bases and the J segment 1 base; nucleotides outside the gene matches: 14. Here the CDR3 reads CASSYSRQAGGRSYNEQFF. The CDR3 DNA reads as TGTGCCAGCAGCTATAGCCGGCAGGCGGGGGGGCGTTCCTACAATGAGCAGTTCTTC.

The chain has TRBV12-3 or TRBV12-4 and TRBJ1-2; D unresolved. This CDR3 spans 12 amino acids. Trimming left V 8 bases short and J 2 bases short, with 9 bases between. CDR3 DNA: TGTGCCAGCCAGGCGACGAACTATGGCTACACCTTC. Translated: CASQATNYGYTF.

This clone was recorded once. In DNA form, the CDR3 reads TGTGCCAGTAGCCCCGGGGGGATTACCTTGGGGCAGTACTTC. Its protein is CASSPGGITLGQYF. The chain has TRBV19 and TRBJ2-7; 7 bases line up with TRBD2. The CDR3 sequence is 14 residues long. Germline assignment: CDR1 LNHDA and CDR2 SQIVND (reference sequence). J was trimmed by 9 bases and V by 6 bases; bases with no gene match: 14.

The chain uses TRBV6-4 and TRBJ2-2, with 11 bases that match TRBD2. The CDR3 extends over 15 amino acids. The germline CDR1 and CDR2 sequences are MRHNA and SNTAGT. Trimming took 6 bases from V and 6 from J; bases not matched to a gene: 6. CDR3 residues: CASSLTSGMSGELFF. The DNA of the CDR3 is TGTGCCAGCAGCTTGACTAGCGGGATGTCCGGGGAGCTGTTTTTT.

The chain uses TRBV7-2 and TRBJ1-2; D gene ambiguous. Trimming took off 1 base at V and 2 bases at J, with 11 bases between the two ends. The germline V gene encodes CDR1 SGHTA and CDR2 FQGNSA. CDR3 size: 15 residues. CDR3 nucleotides: TGTGCCAGCAGCTTAGTCTCAGCGTACAACTATGGCTACACCTTC. Protein product: CASSLVSAYNYGYTF.